One and the same sample provided the 19 T cell receptor beta chains below, sequenced in a study of T-cell reconstitution after alpha-beta-depleted transplantation in children. A TCRbeta library incorporating unique molecular identifiers was prepared. Using its own MiXCR run on the PCR reads, TCRdb lists one record per CDR3 protein. Of over 150,000 distinct CDR3 sequences in the sample, roughly 7% were seen once. Sequences were derived from PBMCs, sampled before TCRalphabeta/CD19-depleted stem cell transplant. The receptors stem from a boy between 2 and 10 years old with acute lymphoblastic leukemia, due to receive a stem cell transplant.

This clonotype came up many times. V usage is TRBV28 and J usage is TRBJ1-2; maybe TRBD1 (6 bases). The CDR3 covers 15 residues. Germline CDR1 and CDR2: MDHEN and SYDVKM. Trimming removed 6 bases from V and 4 bases from J, with 18 bases in between. DNA for the CDR3: TGTGCCAGCAGCTCCTCAGGGGAGACTCTCTATGGCTACACCTTC. Translation gives CASSSSGETLYGYTF.

This clonotype was counted between two and nine times. The chain employs TRBV27 and TRBJ2-7; possibly TRBD1 for D (6 bases). CDR1 is MNHEY, CDR2 SMNVEV, per germline (reference sequence). The length of the CDR3 is 12 residues. The V end lost 5 bases, the J end lost 5 bases, and 10 bases lay between the germline ends. Here the CDR3 DNA reads TGTGCCAGCAGTAGGACAGAGAACGAGCAGTACTTC. It codes for CASSRTENEQYF.

Many counts were recorded for this clonotype. The CDR3 nucleotides are TGTGCCAGCAGCCACAGCCTCCCCCAAGAGACCCAGTACTTC. It is translated as CASSHSLPQETQYF. The chain uses TRBV7-2 and TRBJ2-5; D ambiguous. CDR3 length equals 14 residues. Per germline, CDR1 SGHTA and CDR2 FQGNSA. V gave up 5 bases and J gave up 1 base, with 11 bases separating them.

This sequence joins TRBV12-3 or TRBV12-4 and TRBJ2-7; 11 bases line up with TRBD1. The CDR3 has 16 residues. The J segment lost 3 bases and the V segment lost 5 bases, leaving 9 bases of the junction unmatched. The CDR3 sequence is CASSPGQGANHYEQYF. Here the CDR3 DNA reads TGTGCCAGCAGTCCAGGACAGGGGGCGAACCACTACGAGCAGTACTTC.

The gene calls are TRBV20-1 and TRBJ1-2; D ambiguous. Trimming took off 2 bases at V and 8 bases at J, with 12 bases between the two ends. The CDR3 is made up of 12 amino acids. Germline CDR1 reads DFQATT; CDR2 reads SNEGSKA (reference sequence). The CDR3 sequence is CSARPSGGGYTF. CDR3 in DNA: TGCAGTGCTAGACCATCGGGAGGCGGCTACACCTTC.

This clonotype has a handful of counts. The chain recombines TRBV5-1 with TRBJ2-7; D unclear. Germline loops: CDR1 SGHRS, CDR2 YFSETQ. The V and J ends lost 2 bases and 7 bases respectively, with 7 bases between them. The CDR3 contains 11 residues. Here the CDR3 reads CASSFEEEQYF. The DNA of the CDR3 is TGCGCCAGCAGCTTCGAGGAGGAGCAGTACTTC.

This clonotype was counted many times. V gene TRBV7-9 combines with J gene TRBJ2-3; 11 bases are a match to TRBD1. The CDR3 consists of 15 residues. Germline V gene lookup returns CDR1 SEHNR and CDR2 FQNEAQ (reference sequence). Germline trimming cut 3 bases from V and 3 bases from J; bases unmatched to any gene: 2. The CDR3 region has the DNA TGTGCCAGCAGCTTCGGACAGGGGGCAACAGATACGCAGTATTTT. It is translated as CASSFGQGATDTQYF.

With respect to this clonotype: This may come from a read error, since a much larger clone is one base off. CDR3 region: CASSRTGRKNIQCF. DNA for the CDR3: TGTGCCAGCAGCCGCACGGGACGGAAAAACATTCAGTGCTTC. The chain combines TRBV12-3 or TRBV12-4 with TRBJ2-4; D is possibly TRBD1 or TRBD2 (5 bases each). This CDR3 has 14 amino acids.

This clonotype was detected only a few times. The V gene is TRBV7-2, the J gene TRBJ1-1; perhaps TRBD1 as D (5 bases). Trimming took 5 bases from V and 0 from J, leaving 10 bases between them. This CDR3 contains 14 residues. Per germline, CDR1 SGHTA and CDR2 FQGNSA. The CDR3 here is CASSLIGVNTEAFF. Here the CDR3 DNA reads TGTGCCAGCAGCCTAATAGGGGTGAACACTGAAGCTTTCTTT.

This chain uses TRBV11-2 with TRBJ1-2; 10 nucleotides match TRBD1. CDR3 size: 15 residues. J gave up 9 bases and V 8 bases, and 15 bases lay outside the gene matches. Germline values: CDR1 SGHAT, CDR2 FQNNGV. CDR3 in amino acids: CASLFDPGQGLSYTF. The CDR3 DNA reads TGTGCCAGCTTATTTGATCCGGGACAGGGGTTAAGCTACACCTTC.

In its sample, this clonotype was seen many times. V gene TRBV11-2 combines with J gene TRBJ2-7; D might be TRBD2 (5 bases). The CDR3 is made up of 16 amino acids. The germline V and J ends were trimmed by 4 bases and 3 bases, with 19 bases remaining between them. Germline-derived CDR1 and CDR2 are SGHAT and FQNNGV. The CDR3 loop is CASSSQARDGDYEQYF. In nucleotides, the CDR3 is TGTGCCAGCAGCTCCCAGGCCCGGGATGGGGACTACGAGCAGTACTTC.

This clonotype was found many times. The CDR3 here is CASSESSGHNLYNEQFF. CDR3 coding DNA: TGTGCCAGCAGTGAATCCTCAGGACACAATCTCTACAATGAGCAGTTCTTC. V gene TRBV25-1 combines with J gene TRBJ2-1; D possibly corresponds to TRBD1 (5 bases). Germline V gene data show CDR1 as MGHDK and CDR2 as SYGVNS. This CDR3 has 17 residues. V was pared by 1 base and J by 3 bases, with 16 bases between.

This chain links TRBV11-2 with TRBJ2-1; D ambiguous. This CDR3 is built from 13 residues. CDR1 SGHAT and CDR2 FQNNGV come from the germline V gene. Deletions cut 0 bases from V and 7 bases from J, with 7 bases between. CDR3 in amino acids: CASSLERRNEQFF. The CDR3 nucleotides read TGTGCCAGCAGCTTAGAACGAAGGAATGAGCAGTTCTTC.

This clonotype was seen at least ten times. The chain is built from TRBV7-8 and TRBJ1-1; possibly TRBD1 for D (5 bases). The CDR3 runs to 13 residues. The V and J ends lost 5 bases and 3 bases respectively, with 10 bases between them. Germline V CDR1 and CDR2: SGHVS, FQNEAQ. CDR3 sequence reads: CASSLQEHTEAFF. CDR3 DNA sequence: TGTGCCAGCAGCCTACAGGAACACACTGAAGCTTTCTTT.

This clonotype was seen repeatedly, ten times or more. CDR3 in amino acids: CASMLAATYNEQFF. DNA of the CDR3: TGCGCCAGCATGTTGGCAGCCACCTACAATGAGCAGTTCTTC. The rearrangement links TRBV5-1 to TRBJ2-1; D call uncertain. The CDR3 is made up of 14 amino acids. Germline V CDR1 and CDR2: SGHRS, YFSETQ. V dropped 6 bases and J dropped 2 bases, with 12 bases sitting between them.

This clonotype was detected a few times. In DNA form, the CDR3 reads TGTGCCAGCCTTGCCCCGGGAACCCAAGAGACCCAGTACTTC. It translates to CASLAPGTQETQYF. This rearrangement joins TRBV6-1 to TRBJ2-5; a weak D match, TRBD2 (5 bases). In germline, CDR1 is MNHNS, CDR2 SASEGT. V lost 8 bases and J 1 base, leaving 14 bases between the germline ends. The CDR3 is made up of 14 amino acids.

The genes are TRBV15 and TRBJ2-7; D is possibly TRBD1 (6 bases). The V gene lost 4 bases and the J gene lost 0 bases, with 7 bases spanning the gap. The CDR3 length is 13 residues. Germline V gene lookup returns CDR1 LNHNV and CDR2 YYDKDF (reference sequence). In DNA, the CDR3 is TGTGCCACCAGCACAGGGGACTCCTACGAGCAGTACTTC. Translated: CATSTGDSYEQYF. The whole variable domain, filled in from reference TRBV15 and TRBJ2-7, reads DAMVIQNPRYQVTQFGKPVTLSCSQTLNHNVMYWYQQKSSQAPKLLFHYYDKDFNNEADTPDNFQSRRPNTSFCFLDIRSPGLGDTAMYLCATSTGDSYEQYFGPGTRLTVT.

This clonotype was seen many times. This chain connects TRBV20-1 to TRBJ1-5; D is unclear. The CDR3 is made up of 14 amino acids. CDR1 is DFQATT and CDR2 is SNEGSKA in the germline V gene (reference sequence). With 0 bases removed from V and 3 bases from J, the gap between germline ends came to 9 bases. The CDR3 DNA is TGCAGTGCTAGAGAACAGCGACTCAATCAGCCCCAGCATTTT. The encoded protein is CSAREQRLNQPQHF.

A single count supports this clonotype. The genes are TRBV19 and TRBJ1-5; no firm D call. CDR3 length equals 13 residues. With 4 bases removed from V and 1 base from J, the gap between germline ends came to 5 bases. Germline V gene lookup returns CDR1 LNHDA and CDR2 SQIVND (reference sequence). The CDR3 DNA reads TGTGCCAGTAGTACCGAAAGCAATCAGCCCCAGCATTTT. Translation gives CASSTESNQPQHF.